Given below is one TCR beta chain in context. Trimming took 4 bases from V and 1 from J, leaving 10 bases between them. CDR1 MNHNS and CDR2 SASEGT come from the germline V gene. The CDR3 runs to 14 residues. This record comes from a study of cytomegalovirus exposure and HLA in healthy donors. The PCR contained 60 Vbeta and 13 Jbeta primers. This table comes from immunoSEQ multiplex PCR, and its TCRdb copy is limited to in-frame clones, with some not included. Found here are 180,000 or so clones, around 80% of them singletons; the top ten hold approximately 1.3%. The origin of this receptor is a man between 18 and 29 years old in good health and CMV-seronegative. Sequenced input: PBMCs. V and J are TRBV6-1 and TRBJ1-1; D gene ambiguous. In DNA form, the CDR3 reads TGTGCCAGCAGTGCAACACAGCCGAACACTGAAGCTTTCTTT. Translating gives CASSATQPNTEAFF.